This T cell receptor beta chain was documented in a study of cytomegalovirus exposure and HLA in healthy donors. 13 Jbeta primers and 60 Vbeta primers were used for the PCR. TCRdb's copy holds only in-frame clones and misses some; the assay was immunoSEQ multiplex PCR. The sample records approximately 150,000 clones, around 78% being singletons. In the case of this clone: Its target is unknown.

Study-wide results and limits: Earlier findings revealed that most TCR beta V segments proved productive either about 87% or about 30% of the time. Association of roughly 18,000 TCR beta sequences with HLA alleles was found at 0.05 false discovery rate in a later analysis. Most CMV-associated TCR beta chains appeared HLA-restricted in a later analysis.

Germline CDR1 and CDR2: LGHNA and YNFKEQ. V was shortened by 1 base and J by 6 bases, with 5 bases between the two germline ends. The CDR3 runs to 12 residues. Sequencing input: PBMCs. The V call is TRBV4-2, the J call TRBJ2-3; no clear D gene. The receptor was isolated from a man aged 35-49 years in good health and CMV-seronegative. The CDR3 region has the DNA TGTGCCAGCAGCCAAGTTGAGGATACGCAGTATTTT. Protein product: CASSQVEDTQYF.